This T cell receptor beta chain originates from a study of blood T cell repertoires in COVID-19. About the study: COVID-19 samples from acute and convalescent phases originated in the United States, Italy and Spain.

Those enrolled, adults aged roughly 18 to 89 years, came from around 24 US areas. Allocation to cohorts depended on clinical history reported by the participants. Trimming shortened V by 4 bases and J by 6 bases, and 7 bases separated the two germline ends. Germline V CDR1 and CDR2: MDHEN, SYDVKM. The CDR3 is made up of 12 amino acids. As for this clone: Other nucleotide sequences in the sample specify the same CDR3.

Assay: immunoSEQ multiplex PCR; the TCRdb copy retains only in-frame clones and omits some. This table holds fewer than 500,000 clones, nearly 90% found once. Sequenced sample: PBMCs or T cells enriched from blood (not recorded which). The clonotype comes from a woman aged 18 to 35 with acute COVID-19. This chain connects TRBV28 to TRBJ1-5; D is undetermined. CDR3 in DNA: TGTGCCAGCAGTTACCGCGGTCAGCCCCAGCATTTT. This gives the protein CASSYRGQPQHF.